The 20 T cell receptor beta chains listed next were all sequenced from one sample in a study of cytomegalovirus exposure and HLA in healthy donors. Vbeta (60) and Jbeta (13) primers were used in the PCR. Some clones are missing from TCRdb's copy, which holds only in-frame ones; the method was immunoSEQ multiplex PCR. The sample has 200,000 or so clones, 75% to 85% seen once; the top ten hold under 7.5%. The sequenced sample was PBMCs. The receptors shown here come from a woman between 50 and 59 years old in good health and CMV-seropositive.

The chain is built from TRBV4-2 and TRBJ2-1, with TRBD2 as a possible D gene (6 bases). Germline V gene sequence: CDR1 LGHNA, CDR2 YNFKEQ. The CDR3 has 18 residues. Trimming shortened V by 0 bases and J by 5 bases, and 20 bases separated the two germline ends. The CDR3 loop is CASSQEGNTGDRDNEQFF. For the CDR3, the DNA is TGTGCCAGCAGCCAAGAAGGGAACACGGGAGACCGGGACAATGAGCAGTTCTTC.

The CDR3 DNA sequence: TGTGCCAGTAGTGGGTCCGACAGGGGCGGGAACGGTCAGCCCCAGCATTTT. As protein: CASSGSDRGGNGQPQHF. The chain combines TRBV19 with TRBJ1-5; 8 nucleotides match TRBD1. V lost 5 bases, J lost 6 bases, and 15 bases stayed unmatched. There are 17 residues in the CDR3. CDR1 is LNHDA and CDR2 is SQIVND in the germline V gene (reference sequence).

The sample holds a few counts of this clone. The chain recombines TRBV4-3 with TRBJ2-7; 7 bases match TRBD2. Trimming at V came to 2 bases and at J to 3 bases, leaving 4 bases not matched to a gene. The CDR3 is 14 amino acids. From germline, CDR1 is LGHNA and CDR2 YSLEER. The CDR3 loop reads CASSQSREGYEQYF. DNA of the CDR3: TGCGCCAGCAGCCAATCCAGGGAGGGCTACGAGCAGTACTTC.

This rearrangement joins TRBV6-6 to TRBJ1-1; weak D call: TRBD1 (5 bases). The CDR3 is made up of 16 amino acids. Germline-derived CDR1 and CDR2 are MNHNY and SVGAGI (reference sequence). V was cut by 2 bases and J by 4 bases, with 17 bases left in between. The CDR3 loop reads CASSYPTRGGGTEAFF. The CDR3 nucleotides are TGTGCCAGCAGTTACCCAACGAGGGGAGGCGGCACTGAAGCTTTCTTT.

This clone appeared a few times. DNA for the CDR3: TGTGCCAGTTCCTTGGCCTGGGAGGAGACCCAGTACTTC. This gives the protein CASSLAWEETQYF. The chain is built from TRBV7-2 and TRBJ2-5; possibly TRBD2 for D (5 bases). Germline CDR1 and CDR2: SGHTA and FQGNSA. V lost 9 bases, J lost 5 bases, and 16 bases lay in between. The CDR3 spans 13 residues. The full variable domain, with the rest looked up from reference TRBV7-2 and TRBJ2-5, is GAGVSQSPSNKVTEKGKDVELRCDPISGHTALYWYRQSLGQGLEFLIYFQGNSAPDKSGLPSDRFSAERTGGSVSTLTIQRTQQEDSAVYLCASSLAWEETQYFGPGTRLLVL.

The V call is TRBV6-1, the J call TRBJ1-5; D ambiguous. Germline CDR1 MNHNS, CDR2 SASEGT. V shed 6 bases and J shed 5 bases, with 8 bases lying between them. This CDR3 has 12 amino acids. The CDR3 is CASRVLDQPQHF. DNA of the CDR3: TGTGCCAGCAGGGTCTTAGATCAGCCCCAGCATTTT.

CDR3 residues: CASCLFLRMGTSGGRVTDTQYF. In nucleotides, the CDR3 is TGTGCCAGCTGCCTCTTCCTGAGGATGGGGACTAGCGGTGGACGTGTCACAGATACGCAGTATTTT. The J gene is TRBJ2-3, the V gene TRBV2; 11 bases fit TRBD2. J was trimmed by 2 bases and V by 8 bases; bases with no gene match: 27. The CDR3 totals 22 residues. Germline V CDR1 and CDR2: SNHLY, FYNNEI.

This clone has just a few counts. The chain is built from TRBV28 and TRBJ2-7; 7 bases fit TRBD1. J was trimmed by 3 bases and V by 6 bases; bases with no gene match: 11. Per the germline V gene, CDR1 is MDHEN and CDR2 is SYDVKM. The CDR3 sequence is 15 residues long. The DNA of the CDR3 is TGTGCCAGCAGCCCAAACCGGGACAGAAACTACGAGCAGTACTTC. Translation: CASSPNRDRNYEQYF. Supplemented by reference TRBV28 and TRBJ2-7, the full variable domain reads DVKVTQSSRYLVKRTGEKVFLECVQDMDHENMFWYRQDPGLGLRLIYFSYDVKMKEKGDIPEGYSVSREKKERFSLILESASTNQTSMYLCASSPNRDRNYEQYFGPGTRLTVT.

The rearrangement joins TRBV6-5 to TRBJ1-2; D ambiguous. The CDR3 contains 13 residues. V lost 0 bases, J lost 5 bases, and 7 bases lay in between. Germline CDR1 is MNHEY and CDR2 is SVGAGI. The CDR3 protein is CASSYSTGYGYTF. Here the CDR3 DNA reads TGTGCCAGCAGTTACTCGACGGGATATGGCTACACCTTC.

This clone has only one observation. This rearrangement joins TRBV7-9 to TRBJ2-3; 8 bases map to TRBD1. CDR3 length: 15 residues. J lost 2 bases, V lost 6 bases, and 7 bases had no gene match. Germline values: CDR1 SEHNR, CDR2 FQNEAQ (reference sequence). The CDR3 DNA reads as TGTGCCAGCAGATTCGGGGACAGGTTCACAGATACGCAGTATTTT. This translates into CASRFGDRFTDTQYF.

This rearrangement joins TRBV5-1 to TRBJ1-1; tentatively, D is TRBD1 (5 bases). Germline values: CDR1 SGHRS, CDR2 YFSETQ. The CDR3 is made up of 15 amino acids. Trimming stripped 0 bases from V and 6 bases from J, with 15 bases between. This CDR3 reads CASSLVPGTSSEAFF. CDR3 sequence (DNA): TGCGCCAGCAGCTTGGTCCCCGGGACTTCTTCTGAAGCTTTCTTT.

The chain employs TRBV5-4 and TRBJ2-3; the match to TRBD1 covers 8 bases. After removal of 1 base from V and 6 bases from J, the junction contained 7 bases not matched to a gene. The CDR3 consists of 15 residues. Germline assignment: CDR1 SGHNT and CDR2 YYREEE (reference sequence). The CDR3 here is CASSLRQGSSDTQYF. CDR3 DNA: TGTGCCAGCAGCTTGAGACAGGGGAGTAGCGATACGCAGTATTTT.

This rearrangement joins TRBV15 to TRBJ2-5; 7 positions match TRBD2. The V gene end was trimmed by 1 base and the J gene end by 4 bases; junction bases not matched to a gene: 9. The CDR3 consists of 16 residues. The germline gives CDR1 LNHNV, CDR2 YYDKDF (reference sequence). As DNA, the CDR3 is TGTGCCACCAGCAGAGGGGGGACGGGGGGTACAGAGACCCAGTACTTC. It is translated as CATSRGGTGGTETQYF.

V gene TRBV7-9 combines with J gene TRBJ2-1; TRBD2 agrees at 9 bases. The CDR3 length is 15 residues. The V gene end was trimmed by 5 bases and the J gene end by 7 bases; junction bases not matched to a gene: 9. Germline V gene sequence: CDR1 SEHNR, CDR2 FQNEAQ (reference sequence). The CDR3 is CASSAWTSAFNEQFF. In DNA, the CDR3 is TGTGCCAGCAGCGCGTGGACTAGCGCGTTTAATGAGCAGTTCTTC.

The rearrangement uses TRBV7-2 and TRBJ1-3; TRBD1 might be the D (6 bases). Germline values: CDR1 SGHTA, CDR2 FQGNSA. CDR3 length: 14 residues. V was clipped by 5 bases and J by 2 bases, with 10 bases between them. CDR3 coding DNA: TGTGCCAGCAGCCTGGACAGCGCTGGAAACACCATATATTTT. This encodes CASSLDSAGNTIYF.

The chain links TRBV4-3 to TRBJ2-7, with 7 nucleotides matching TRBD2. The length of the CDR3 is 15 residues. CDR1 LGHNA and CDR2 YSLEER come from the germline V gene. Losses at the gene ends were 1 base for V and 1 base for J; bases not matched to a gene: 4. The CDR3 DNA follows: TGCGCCAGCAGCCAAGTTGCGGGGGATTCCTACGAGCAGTACTTC. Residues: CASSQVAGDSYEQYF.

The count of this clone is one. The V call is TRBV28, the J call TRBJ1-2, with D perhaps matching TRBD1 (5 bases). This CDR3 region has 14 residues. Germline CDR1 reads MDHEN; CDR2 reads SYDVKM. Trimming removed 7 bases at V and 4 bases at J, with 16 bases between. The CDR3 DNA reads as TGTGCCAGCACCCCTGGCAGGGCTAGCTATGGCTACACCTTC. It encodes CASTPGRASYGYTF.

The chain recombines TRBV29-1 with TRBJ2-5; D uncertain. The CDR3 sequence is 11 residues long. V shed 8 bases and J shed 5 bases, with 12 bases lying between them. The V gene's germline CDR1 is SQVTM and CDR2 ANQGSEA. The DNA of the CDR3 is TGCAGCTCCCTGGTTCGGGAGACCCAGTACTTC. Residues: CSSLVRETQYF.

The chain has TRBV5-8 and TRBJ2-1; 12 bases fit TRBD2. V was pared by 0 bases and J by 8 bases, with 6 bases of the junction left unmatched. CDR1 and CDR2 (germline): SGHTS, YDEGEE. This CDR3 spans 16 amino acids. In DNA form, the CDR3 reads TGTGCCAGCAGCTTGGCTAGCGGGGGGGCTGTCTATGAGCAGTTCTTC. Its translation: CASSLASGGAVYEQFF.

The chain carries TRBV29-1 and TRBJ2-3, with 7 positions matching TRBD2. The germline V gene has CDR1 SQVTM and CDR2 ANQGSEA. V gave up 2 bases and J gave up 6 bases; unmatched junction bases: 14. The CDR3 length is 16 residues. CDR3 in DNA: TGCAGCGTTGAACAGGCTAGTGGGGGGGGATGGGATACGCAGTATTTT. It codes for CSVEQASGGGWDTQYF.